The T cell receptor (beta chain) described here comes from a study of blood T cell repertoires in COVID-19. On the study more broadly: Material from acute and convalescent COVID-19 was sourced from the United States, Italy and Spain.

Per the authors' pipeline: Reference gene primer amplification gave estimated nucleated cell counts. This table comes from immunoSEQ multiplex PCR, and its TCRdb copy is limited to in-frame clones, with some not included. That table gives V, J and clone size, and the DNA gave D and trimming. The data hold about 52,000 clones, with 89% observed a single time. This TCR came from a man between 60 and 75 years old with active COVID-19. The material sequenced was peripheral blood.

This CDR3 reads CASSQVTSATYNEQFF. In nucleotides, the CDR3 is TGCGCCAGCAGCCAAGTCACTAGCGCCACCTACAATGAGCAGTTCTTC. The chain uses TRBV4-3 and TRBJ2-1; the match to TRBD2 covers 7 bases. Germline loops: CDR1 LGHNA, CDR2 YSLEER. The CDR3 contains 16 residues. After removal of 1 base from V and 2 bases from J, the junction contained 5 bases not matched to a gene.